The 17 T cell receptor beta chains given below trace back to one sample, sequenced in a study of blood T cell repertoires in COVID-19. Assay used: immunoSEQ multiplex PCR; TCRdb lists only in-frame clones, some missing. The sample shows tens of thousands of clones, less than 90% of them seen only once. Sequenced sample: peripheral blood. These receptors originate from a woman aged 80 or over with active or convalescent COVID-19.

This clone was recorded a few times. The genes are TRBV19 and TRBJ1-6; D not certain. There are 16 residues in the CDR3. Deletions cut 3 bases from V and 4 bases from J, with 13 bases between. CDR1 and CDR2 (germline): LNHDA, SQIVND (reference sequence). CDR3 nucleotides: TGTGCCAGTAGTATCTCCGTGAGCGGGTATAATTCACCCCTCCACTTT. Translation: CASSISVSGYNSPLHF.

CDR3 sequence (DNA): TGTGCCAGCAGTTTTTTGGGGGCCCACAGCACAGATACGCAGTATTTT. The encoded protein is CASSFLGAHSTDTQYF. The chain recombines TRBV27 with TRBJ2-3; perhaps TRBD1 as D (6 bases). Trimming pared 3 bases from V and 0 bases from J, leaving 13 bases between. CDR3 length: 16 residues. Per the germline V gene, CDR1 is MNHEY and CDR2 is SMNVEV (reference sequence).

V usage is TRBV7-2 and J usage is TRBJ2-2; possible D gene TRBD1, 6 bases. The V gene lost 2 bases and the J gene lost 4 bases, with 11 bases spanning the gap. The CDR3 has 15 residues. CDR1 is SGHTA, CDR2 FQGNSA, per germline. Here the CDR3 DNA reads TGTGCCAGCAGCTTAAAACAGGGTACCACCGGGGAGCTGTTTTTT. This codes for CASSLKQGTTGELFF.

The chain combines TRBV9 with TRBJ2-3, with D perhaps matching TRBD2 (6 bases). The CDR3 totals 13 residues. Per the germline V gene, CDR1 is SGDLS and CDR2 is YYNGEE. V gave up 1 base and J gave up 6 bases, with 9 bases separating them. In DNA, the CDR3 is TGTGCCAGCAGCGTAAGGGAGGCGGATACGCAGTATTTT. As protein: CASSVREADTQYF.

CDR3 bases: TGTGCCACCAGTGATTTCACTAGCGGGGGTCTCAATGAGCAGTTCTTC. It encodes CATSDFTSGGLNEQFF. The V gene is TRBV24-1, the J gene TRBJ2-1; the match to TRBD2 covers 11 bases. Unmatched junction bases numbered 4, after V lost 1 base and J lost 6 bases. Germline V gene data show CDR1 as KGHDR and CDR2 as SFDVKD. The CDR3 is 16 residues long.

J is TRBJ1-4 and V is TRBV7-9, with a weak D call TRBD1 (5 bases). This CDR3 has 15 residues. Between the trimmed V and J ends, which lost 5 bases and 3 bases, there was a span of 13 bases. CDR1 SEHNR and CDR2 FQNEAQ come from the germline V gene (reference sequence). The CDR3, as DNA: TGTGCCAGCAGCAAATACGGGGGGGCTAATGAAAAACTGTTTTTT. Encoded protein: CASSKYGGANEKLFF.

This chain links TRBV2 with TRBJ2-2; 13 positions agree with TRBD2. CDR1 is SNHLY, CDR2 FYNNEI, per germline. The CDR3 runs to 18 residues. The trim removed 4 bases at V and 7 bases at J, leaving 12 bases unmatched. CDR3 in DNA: TGTGCCAGCAGTGGAAGGACTAGCGGGGGCCAGGCGGGCGGGGAGCTGTTTTTT. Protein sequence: CASSGRTSGGQAGGELFF.

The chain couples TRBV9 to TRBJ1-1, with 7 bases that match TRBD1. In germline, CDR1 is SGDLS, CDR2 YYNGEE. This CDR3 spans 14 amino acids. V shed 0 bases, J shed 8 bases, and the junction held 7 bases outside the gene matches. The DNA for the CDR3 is TGTGCCAGCAGCGTAGGCGGCAGGGGGGCGGAAGCTTTCTTT. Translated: CASSVGGRGAEAFF.

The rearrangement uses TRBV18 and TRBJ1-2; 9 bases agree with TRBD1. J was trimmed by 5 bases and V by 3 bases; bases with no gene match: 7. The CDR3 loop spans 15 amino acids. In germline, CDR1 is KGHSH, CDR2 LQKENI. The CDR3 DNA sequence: TGTGCCAGCTCACCGGGACAGGGTAAAGGTTATGGCTACACCTTC. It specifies CASSPGQGKGYGYTF.

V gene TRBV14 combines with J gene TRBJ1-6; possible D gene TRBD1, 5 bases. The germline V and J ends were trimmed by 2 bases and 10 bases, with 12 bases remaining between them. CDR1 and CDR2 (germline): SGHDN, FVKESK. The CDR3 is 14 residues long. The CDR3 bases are TGTGCCAGCAGCCAACATCAGGGAAACTCACCCCTCCACTTT. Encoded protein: CASSQHQGNSPLHF.

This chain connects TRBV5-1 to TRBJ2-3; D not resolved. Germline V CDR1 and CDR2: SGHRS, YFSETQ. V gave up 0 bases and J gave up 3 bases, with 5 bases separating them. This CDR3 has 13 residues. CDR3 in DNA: TGCGCCAGCAGCTTGGGCCTAACAGATACGCAGTATTTT. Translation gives CASSLGLTDTQYF.

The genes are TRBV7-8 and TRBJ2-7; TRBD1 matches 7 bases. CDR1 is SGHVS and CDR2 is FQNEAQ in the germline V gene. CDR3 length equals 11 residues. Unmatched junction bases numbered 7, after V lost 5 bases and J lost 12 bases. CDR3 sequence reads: CASSPDRDAYF. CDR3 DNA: TGTGCCAGCAGCCCAGACAGGGATGCGTACTTC.

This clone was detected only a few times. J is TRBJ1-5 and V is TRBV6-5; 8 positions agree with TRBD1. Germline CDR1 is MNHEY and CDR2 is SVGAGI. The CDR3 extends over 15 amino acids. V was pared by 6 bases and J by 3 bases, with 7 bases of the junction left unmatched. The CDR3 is CASSRRDRHNQPQHF. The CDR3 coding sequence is TGTGCCAGCAGCCGCCGGGACAGGCACAATCAGCCCCAGCATTTT.

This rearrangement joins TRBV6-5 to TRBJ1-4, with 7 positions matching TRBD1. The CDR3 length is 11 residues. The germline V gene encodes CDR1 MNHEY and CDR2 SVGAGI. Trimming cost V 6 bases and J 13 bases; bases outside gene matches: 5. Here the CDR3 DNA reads TGTGCCAGCAGGCGACAGGGACGACTGTTTTTT. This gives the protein CASRRQGRLFF.

CDR3 bases: TGCGCCAGCAGCTTGGCAACAGGGAACTATGGCTACACCTTC. This encodes CASSLATGNYGYTF. The rearrangement uses TRBV5-1 and TRBJ1-2, with D perhaps TRBD1 (6 bases). The V gene's germline CDR1 is SGHRS and CDR2 YFSETQ. V lost 0 bases and J 2 bases, leaving 8 bases between the germline ends. The CDR3 totals 14 residues.

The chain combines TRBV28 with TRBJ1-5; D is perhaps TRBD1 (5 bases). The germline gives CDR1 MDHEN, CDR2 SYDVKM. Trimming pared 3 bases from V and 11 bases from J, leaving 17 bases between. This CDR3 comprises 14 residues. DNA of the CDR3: TGTGCCAGCAGTTTGGGGCTAAGAGCTAGGGCCCAGCATTTT. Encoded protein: CASSLGLRARAQHF.

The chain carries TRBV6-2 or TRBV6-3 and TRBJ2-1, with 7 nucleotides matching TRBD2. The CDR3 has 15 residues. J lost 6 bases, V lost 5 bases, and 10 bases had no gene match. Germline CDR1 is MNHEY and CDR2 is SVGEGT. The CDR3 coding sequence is TGTGCCAGCAGTAAAAACAGCGGGGCCCCCAATGAGCAGTTCTTC. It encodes CASSKNSGAPNEQFF.